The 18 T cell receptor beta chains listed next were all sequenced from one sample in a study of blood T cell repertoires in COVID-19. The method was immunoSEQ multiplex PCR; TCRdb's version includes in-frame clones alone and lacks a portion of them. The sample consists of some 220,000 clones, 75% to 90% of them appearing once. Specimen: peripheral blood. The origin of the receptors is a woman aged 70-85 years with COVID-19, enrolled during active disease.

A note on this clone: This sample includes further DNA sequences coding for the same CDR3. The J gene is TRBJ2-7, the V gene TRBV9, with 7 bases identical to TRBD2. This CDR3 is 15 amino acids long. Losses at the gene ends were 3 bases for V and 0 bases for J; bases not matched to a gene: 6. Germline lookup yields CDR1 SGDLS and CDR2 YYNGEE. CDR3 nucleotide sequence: TGTGCCAGCAGCGCCTCTAGCGGAGGCTCCTACGAGCAGTACTTC. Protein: CASSASSGGSYEQYF.

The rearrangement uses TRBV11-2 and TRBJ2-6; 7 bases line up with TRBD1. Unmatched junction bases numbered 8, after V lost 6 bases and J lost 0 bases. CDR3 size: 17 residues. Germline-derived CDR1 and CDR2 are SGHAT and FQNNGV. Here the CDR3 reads CASRQRQGDSGANVLTF. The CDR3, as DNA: TGTGCCAGCAGACAGAGACAGGGCGACTCTGGGGCCAACGTCCTGACTTTC.

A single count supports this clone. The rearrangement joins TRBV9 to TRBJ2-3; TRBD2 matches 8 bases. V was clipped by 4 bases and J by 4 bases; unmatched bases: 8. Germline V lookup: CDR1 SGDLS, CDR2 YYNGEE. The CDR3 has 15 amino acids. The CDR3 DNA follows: TGTGCCAGCAGCACAAGAGTAGCGGGACCAGATACGCAGTATTTT. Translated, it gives CASSTRVAGPDTQYF.

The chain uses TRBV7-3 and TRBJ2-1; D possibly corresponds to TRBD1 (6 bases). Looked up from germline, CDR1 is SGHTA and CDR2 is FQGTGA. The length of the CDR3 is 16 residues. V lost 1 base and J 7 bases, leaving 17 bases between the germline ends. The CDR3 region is CASSLRGPDRGNEQFF. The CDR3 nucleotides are TGTGCCAGCAGCTTAAGAGGGCCTGATAGGGGGAATGAGCAGTTCTTC.

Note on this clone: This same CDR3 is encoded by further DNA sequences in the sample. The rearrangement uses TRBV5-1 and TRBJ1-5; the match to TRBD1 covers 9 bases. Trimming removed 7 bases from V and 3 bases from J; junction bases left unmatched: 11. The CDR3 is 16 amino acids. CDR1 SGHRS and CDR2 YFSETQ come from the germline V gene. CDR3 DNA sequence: TGCGCCAGCTCCCTGGAGGGACAGGGCTCCAATCAGCCCCAGCATTTT. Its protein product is CASSLEGQGSNQPQHF.

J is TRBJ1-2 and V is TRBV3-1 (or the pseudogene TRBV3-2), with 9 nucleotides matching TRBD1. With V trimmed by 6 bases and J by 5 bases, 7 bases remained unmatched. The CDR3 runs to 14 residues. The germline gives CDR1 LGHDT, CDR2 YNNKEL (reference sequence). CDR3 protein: CASRPRDRVYGYTF. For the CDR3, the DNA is TGTGCCAGCAGGCCGAGGGACAGGGTTTATGGCTACACCTTC.

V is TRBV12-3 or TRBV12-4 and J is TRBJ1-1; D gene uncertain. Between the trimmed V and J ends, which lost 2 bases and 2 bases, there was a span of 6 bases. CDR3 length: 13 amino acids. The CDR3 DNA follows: TGTGCCAGCAGTTTAAACAGCAACACTGAAGCTTTCTTT. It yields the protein CASSLNSNTEAFF.

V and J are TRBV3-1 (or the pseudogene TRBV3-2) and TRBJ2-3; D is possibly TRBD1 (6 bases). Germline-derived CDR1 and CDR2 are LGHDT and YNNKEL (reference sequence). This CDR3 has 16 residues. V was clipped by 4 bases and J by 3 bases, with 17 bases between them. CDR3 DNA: TGTGCCAGCAGCCCGTTCGCAGGCAGGGGAACAGATACGCAGTATTTT. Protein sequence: CASSPFAGRGTDTQYF.

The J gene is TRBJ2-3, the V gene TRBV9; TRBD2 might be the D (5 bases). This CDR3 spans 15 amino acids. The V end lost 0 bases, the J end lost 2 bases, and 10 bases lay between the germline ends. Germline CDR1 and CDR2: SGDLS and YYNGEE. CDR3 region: CASSVVRGYTDTQYF. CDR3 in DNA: TGTGCCAGCAGCGTAGTTCGGGGATACACAGATACGCAGTATTTT. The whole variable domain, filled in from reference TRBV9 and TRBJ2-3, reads DSGVTQTPKHLITATGQRVTLRCSPRSGDLSVYWYQQSLDQGLQFLIQYYNGEERAKGNILERFSAQQFPDLHSELNLSSLELGDSALYFCASSVVRGYTDTQYFGPGTRLTVL.

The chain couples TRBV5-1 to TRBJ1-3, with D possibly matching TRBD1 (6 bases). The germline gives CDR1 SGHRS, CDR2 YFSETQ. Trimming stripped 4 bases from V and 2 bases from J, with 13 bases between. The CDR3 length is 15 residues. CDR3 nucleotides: TGCGCCAGCAGCGCCGGGGACATTGCTGGAAACACCATATATTTT. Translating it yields CASSAGDIAGNTIYF.

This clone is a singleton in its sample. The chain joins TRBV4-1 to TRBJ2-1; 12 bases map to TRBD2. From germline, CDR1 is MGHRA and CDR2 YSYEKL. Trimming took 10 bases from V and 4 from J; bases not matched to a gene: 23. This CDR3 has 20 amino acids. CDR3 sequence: CATKEPMTSGSPPTYNEQFF. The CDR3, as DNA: TGCGCCACCAAGGAACCTATGACTAGCGGGAGCCCCCCCACTTACAATGAGCAGTTCTTC.

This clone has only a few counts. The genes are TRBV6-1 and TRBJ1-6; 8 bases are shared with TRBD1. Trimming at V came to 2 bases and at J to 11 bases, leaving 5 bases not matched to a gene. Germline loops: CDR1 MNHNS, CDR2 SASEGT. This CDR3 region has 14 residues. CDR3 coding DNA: TGTGCCAGCAGTGAAAGGGACAGGTTGACACCCCTCCACTTT. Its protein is CASSERDRLTPLHF.

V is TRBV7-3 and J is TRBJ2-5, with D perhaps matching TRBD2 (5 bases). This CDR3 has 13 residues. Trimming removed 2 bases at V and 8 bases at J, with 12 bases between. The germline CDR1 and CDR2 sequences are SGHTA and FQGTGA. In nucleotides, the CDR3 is TGTGCCAGCAGCTTATCCGGGGAAAACACCCAGTACTTC. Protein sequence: CASSLSGENTQYF.

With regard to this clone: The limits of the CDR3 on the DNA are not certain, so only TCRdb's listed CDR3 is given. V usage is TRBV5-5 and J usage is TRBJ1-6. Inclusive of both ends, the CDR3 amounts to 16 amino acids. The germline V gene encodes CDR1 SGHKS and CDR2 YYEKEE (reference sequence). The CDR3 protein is CASSFGPGGTISPLHF.

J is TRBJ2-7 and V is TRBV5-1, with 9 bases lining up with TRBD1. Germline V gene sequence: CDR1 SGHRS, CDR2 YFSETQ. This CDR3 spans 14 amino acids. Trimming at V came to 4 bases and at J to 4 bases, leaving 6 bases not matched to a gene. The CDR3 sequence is CASSKDRGRYEQYF. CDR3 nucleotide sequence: TGCGCCAGCAGCAAGGACAGGGGTAGGTACGAGCAGTACTTC.

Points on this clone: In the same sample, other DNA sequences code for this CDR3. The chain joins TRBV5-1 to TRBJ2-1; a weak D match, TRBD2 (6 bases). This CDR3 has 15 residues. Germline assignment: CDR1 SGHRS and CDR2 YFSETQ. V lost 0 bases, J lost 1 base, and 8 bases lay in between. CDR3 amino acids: CASSLVGGSYNEQFF. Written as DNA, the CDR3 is TGCGCCAGCAGCTTGGTCGGGGGTTCCTACAATGAGCAGTTCTTC.

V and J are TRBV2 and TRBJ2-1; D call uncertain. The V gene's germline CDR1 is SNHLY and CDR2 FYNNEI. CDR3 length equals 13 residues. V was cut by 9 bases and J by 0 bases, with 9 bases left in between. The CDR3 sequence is CASTVSSYNEQFF. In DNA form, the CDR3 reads TGTGCCAGTACGGTTTCCTCCTACAATGAGCAGTTCTTC.

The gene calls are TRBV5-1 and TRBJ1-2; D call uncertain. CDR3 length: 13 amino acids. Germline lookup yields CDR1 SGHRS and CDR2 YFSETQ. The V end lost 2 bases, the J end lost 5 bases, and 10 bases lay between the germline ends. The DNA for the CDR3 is TGCGCCAGCAGCTTCTCGGGAGAATATGGCTACACCTTC. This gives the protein CASSFSGEYGYTF.